This entry lists 25 T cell receptor beta chains sequenced from one sample in a study of blood T cells in healthy people across ages. The second PCR ran about 7 to 12 cycles with a sample-barcoded 5' primer and J-beta primers. TCRdb reprocessed the 5' RACE reads with MiXCR, giving one entry per CDR3 protein. The sample holds around 1.1 million distinct CDR3 sequences, 30% to 40% seen once. Sequencing was done on a sample of blood. The receptors were gathered from a man aged 18 to 30 in good health.

The gene calls are TRBV6-6 and TRBJ2-7; 12 bases fit TRBD2. The trim removed 0 bases at V and 7 bases at J, leaving 10 bases unmatched. Per the germline V gene, CDR1 is MNHNY and CDR2 is SVGAGI (reference sequence). This CDR3 contains 17 residues. CDR3: CASSYSQRTSGGNEQYF. In nucleotides, the CDR3 is TGTGCCAGCAGTTACTCTCAGCGCACTAGCGGGGGGAATGAGCAGTACTTC.

This chain connects TRBV2 to TRBJ1-4; D remains ambiguous. CDR1 and CDR2 (germline): SNHLY, FYNNEI. Trimming cost V 6 bases and J 0 bases, with 5 bases left between them. This CDR3 spans 13 amino acids. CDR3 region: CASRTSTNEKLFF. The CDR3 region has the DNA TGTGCCAGCAGGACATCAACTAATGAAAAACTGTTTTTT.

In this sample, this clonotype turned up many times. The J gene is TRBJ2-7, the V gene TRBV4-3; 8 bases are shared with TRBD1. The germline V gene encodes CDR1 LGHNA and CDR2 YSLEER. The CDR3 totals 13 residues. V shed 4 bases and J 2 bases; nucleotides not matched to a gene: 1. DNA for the CDR3: TGCGCCAGCAGCCGGGACAGGCCCTACGAGCAGTACTTC. It is translated as CASSRDRPYEQYF.

This clonotype appeared many times. The gene calls are TRBV7-2 and TRBJ2-3; 7 bases line up with TRBD2. Germline V lookup: CDR1 SGHTA, CDR2 FQGNSA. CDR3 size: 14 residues. The V gene end was trimmed by 0 bases and the J gene end by 5 bases; junction bases not matched to a gene: 2. This CDR3 is CASSLAREGDTQYF. CDR3 in DNA: TGTGCCAGCAGCTTAGCCAGGGAGGGAGATACGCAGTATTTT.

V and J are TRBV20-1 and TRBJ2-1, with 7 bases identical to TRBD1. The CDR3 contains 15 residues. CDR1 and CDR2 from the germline V gene are DFQATT and SNEGSKA (reference sequence). Trimming cost V 5 bases and J 2 bases; bases outside gene matches: 9. The CDR3, as DNA: TGCAGTGCTGGATCCACAGGGGAACCCTACAATGAGCAGTTCTTC. It encodes CSAGSTGEPYNEQFF.

The sample holds a few counts of this clonotype. The chain joins TRBV7-9 to TRBJ1-2, with TRBD1 as a possible D gene (5 bases). The CDR3 loop spans 15 amino acids. Trimming cost V 2 bases and J 2 bases, with 12 bases left between them. Germline values: CDR1 SEHNR, CDR2 FQNEAQ (reference sequence). The CDR3 sequence: CASSLIREVNYGYTF. DNA of the CDR3: TGTGCCAGCAGCTTAATCAGGGAAGTAAACTATGGCTACACCTTC.

Remarks on this clonotype: One junction end disagrees with the germline gene, perhaps due to a read error. The J gene is TRBJ1-1, the V gene TRBV7-9; D unclear. Germline values: CDR1 SEHNR, CDR2 FQNEAQ (reference sequence). The CDR3 extends over 13 amino acids. In DNA form, the CDR3 reads TGTGCCGGCAGCTTAGAACAGAACACTGAGGCTTTCTTT. Translating gives CAGSLEQNTEAFF.

V and J are TRBV27 and TRBJ2-2; the D gene could be TRBD1 or TRBD2 (5 bases each). This CDR3 has 15 residues. V was shortened by 6 bases and J by 0 bases, with 11 bases between the two germline ends. Per germline, CDR1 MNHEY and CDR2 SMNVEV (reference sequence). This chain's CDR3 is CASSREWTNTGELFF. The DNA of the CDR3 is TGTGCCAGCAGCAGGGAGTGGACGAACACCGGGGAGCTGTTTTTT.

V and J are TRBV9 and TRBJ2-3; 7 nucleotides agree with TRBD2. Germline V gene lookup returns CDR1 SGDLS and CDR2 YYNGEE. With V trimmed by 5 bases and J by 1 base, 10 bases remained unmatched. This CDR3 contains 16 residues. CDR3 protein: CASSLHLAEGTDTQYF. The CDR3 DNA is TGTGCCAGCAGTCTCCATCTAGCGGAAGGCACAGATACGCAGTATTTT.

This clonotype was counted between two and nine times. This rearrangement joins TRBV4-1 to TRBJ2-4, with 10 bases that match TRBD2. Germline V gene data show CDR1 as MGHRA and CDR2 as YSYEKL. Unmatched junction bases numbered 3, after V lost 3 bases and J lost 13 bases. The CDR3 totals 12 residues. CDR3 nucleotides: TGCGCCAGCAGCCATCGTAGCGGGGGGCAGTACTTC. This sequence encodes CASSHRSGGQYF.

CDR3 amino acids: CASSQDPPDGDSTDTQYF. In DNA, the CDR3 is TGCGCCAGCAGCCAAGATCCCCCCGACGGGGATAGCACAGATACGCAGTATTTT. The chain is built from TRBV4-3 and TRBJ2-3, with D perhaps TRBD2 (5 bases). CDR3 size: 18 residues. Germline-derived CDR1 and CDR2 are LGHNA and YSLEER. Trimming took off 0 bases at V and 0 bases at J, with 16 bases between the two ends.

The V call is TRBV20-1, the J call TRBJ2-3, with D hard to call. Trimming removed 0 bases at V and 4 bases at J, with 8 bases between. Per the germline V gene, CDR1 is DFQATT and CDR2 is SNEGSKA (reference sequence). CDR3 length equals 13 residues. CDR3 region: CSARDLESDTQYF. CDR3 sequence (DNA): TGCAGTGCTAGAGATCTTGAATCAGATACGCAGTATTTT.

The chain links TRBV18 to TRBJ1-3; possible D gene TRBD1, 6 bases. The V gene's germline CDR1 is KGHSH and CDR2 LQKENI. V lost 8 bases, J lost 0 bases, and 11 bases lay in between. The CDR3 totals 14 residues. CDR3 DNA sequence: TGTGCCAGCACTTCAGGGGCCTCTGGAAACACCATATATTTT. Its translation: CASTSGASGNTIYF.

This clonotype was picked up one time. The chain is built from TRBV10-3 and TRBJ2-3, with D perhaps matching TRBD1 or TRBD2 (5 bases each). The CDR3 runs to 15 residues. From germline, CDR1 is ENHRY and CDR2 SYGVKD. V lost 3 bases and J 1 base, leaving 11 bases between the germline ends. The CDR3 protein is CAISDREGGTDTQYF. CDR3 bases: TGTGCCATCAGTGATCGGGAAGGGGGCACAGATACGCAGTATTTT.

The chain couples TRBV6-1 to TRBJ1-6, with D unclear. Germline values: CDR1 MNHNS, CDR2 SASEGT. Trimming left V 7 bases short and J 6 bases short, with 10 bases between. The CDR3 consists of 13 residues. The CDR3 region is CASTRDFNSPLHF. CDR3 bases: TGTGCCAGCACAAGGGATTTTAATTCACCCCTCCACTTT.

Notes on this clonotype: Compared with germline, one end of the junction differs, possibly owing to a read error. The V gene is TRBV29-1, the J gene TRBJ2-3; D possibly corresponds to TRBD2 (6 bases). CDR3 length: 13 amino acids. Germline lookup yields CDR1 SQVTM and CDR2 ANQGSEA. The DNA for the CDR3 is TGCAGCGTTGAAGTCGGGAGCACAAATACGCAGTATTTT. Its translation is CSVEVGSTNTQYF.

This chain's CDR3 is CASSRSVEQYF. DNA of the CDR3: TGTGCCAGCAGCCGCTCGGTCGAGCAGTACTTC. The chain recombines TRBV14 with TRBJ2-7, with D unresolved. Germline V gene lookup returns CDR1 SGHDN and CDR2 FVKESK. Trimming left V 4 bases short and J 6 bases short, with 7 bases between. CDR3 length equals 11 residues.

The chain is built from TRBV20-1 and TRBJ1-4; D gene uncertain. Per the germline V gene, CDR1 is DFQATT and CDR2 is SNEGSKA (reference sequence). Trimming stripped 2 bases from V and 5 bases from J, with 12 bases between. The CDR3 has 14 residues. CDR3 loop: CSARRGPVNEKLFF. DNA of the CDR3: TGCAGTGCTAGACGCGGTCCTGTAAATGAAAAACTGTTTTTT.

On this clonotype itself: The junction departs from the called germline gene at one end, perhaps through a read error. V and J are TRBV5-6 and TRBJ2-1, with D unresolved. The CDR3 extends over 11 amino acids. CDR1 is SGHDT, CDR2 YYEEEE, per germline. The CDR3 reads CVSSLVREQFF. The CDR3 bases are TGTGTCAGCAGCTTGGTTCGTGAGCAGTTCTTC.

The chain combines TRBV10-3 with TRBJ2-1; tentatively, D is TRBD1 or TRBD2 (5 bases each). V was shortened by 0 bases and J by 4 bases, with 10 bases between the two germline ends. Looked up from germline, CDR1 is ENHRY and CDR2 is SYGVKD. The CDR3 is made up of 15 amino acids. This chain's CDR3 is CAISESGTKYNEQFF. The DNA for the CDR3 is TGTGCCATCAGTGAGTCAGGGACCAAGTACAATGAGCAGTTCTTC.

This clonotype was observed a handful of times. This chain uses TRBV12-3 or TRBV12-4 with TRBJ1-1; D call uncertain. Trimming removed 1 base at V and 10 bases at J, with 10 bases between. The CDR3 has 12 residues. In DNA form, the CDR3 reads TGTGCCAGCAGTTTAGGGGTTATGGGAGCTTTCTTT. Its protein is CASSLGVMGAFF.

The sample holds many counts of this clonotype. The CDR3 DNA follows: TGTGCCACTAGGACTGAGGCCCAAGAGACCCAGTACTTC. It specifies CATRTEAQETQYF. This chain uses TRBV10-3 with TRBJ2-5; D may be TRBD2 (5 bases). With 10 bases removed from V and 1 base from J, the gap between germline ends came to 13 bases. The CDR3 runs 13 residues. Per germline, CDR1 ENHRY and CDR2 SYGVKD.

The chain couples TRBV7-9 to TRBJ2-4, with D possibly TRBD1 on 5 matching bases. The DNA end is more similar to TRBJ2-7, so the J call may be wrong. Germline V gene sequence: CDR1 SEHNR, CDR2 FQNEAQ (reference sequence). This CDR3 has 14 amino acids. CDR3 loop: CASSSRDSVDEQYF. DNA for the CDR3: TGTGCCAGCAGCTCCCGCGACAGTGTTGACGAGCAGTACTTC.

J is TRBJ1-5 and V is TRBV28; 7 positions agree with TRBD1. The germline gives CDR1 MDHEN, CDR2 SYDVKM. This CDR3 is built from 17 residues. V trimming: 2 bases; J trimming: 2 bases; junction bases outside the gene matches: 9. As DNA, the CDR3 is TGTGCCAGCAGTTTAACCGCTCGACAGGGTGGCAATCAGCCCCAGCATTTT. Protein: CASSLTARQGGNQPQHF.

There are many counts of this clonotype. The rearrangement uses TRBV9 and TRBJ2-3, with 7 positions matching TRBD1. Germline assignment: CDR1 SGDLS and CDR2 YYNGEE. The CDR3 loop spans 14 amino acids. V lost 0 bases, J lost 4 bases, and 2 bases stayed unmatched. The DNA for the CDR3 is TGTGCCAGCAGCGTAGGGGACAGCCCAGATACGCAGTATTTT. Protein: CASSVGDSPDTQYF.